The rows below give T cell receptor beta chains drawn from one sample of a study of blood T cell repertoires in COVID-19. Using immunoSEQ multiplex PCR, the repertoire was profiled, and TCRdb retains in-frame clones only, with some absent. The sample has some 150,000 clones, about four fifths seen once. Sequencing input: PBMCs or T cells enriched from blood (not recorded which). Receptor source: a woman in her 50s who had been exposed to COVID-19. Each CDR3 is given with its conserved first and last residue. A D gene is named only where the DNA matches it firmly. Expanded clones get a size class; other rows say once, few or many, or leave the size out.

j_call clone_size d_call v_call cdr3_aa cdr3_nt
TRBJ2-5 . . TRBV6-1 CASSEGTGGETQYF TGTGCCAGCAGTGAAGGTACTGGAGGGGAGACCCAGTACTTC
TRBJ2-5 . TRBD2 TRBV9 CASGDGAGGIETQYF TGTGCCAGCGGGGACGGCGCGGGGGGGATCGAGACCCAGTACTTC
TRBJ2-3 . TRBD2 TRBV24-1 CATSEGTSGGRTQYF TGTGCCACCAGTGAAGGGACTAGCGGGGGGCGTACGCAGTATTTT
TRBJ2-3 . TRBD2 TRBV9 CASSVGGGWTDTQYF TGTGCCAGCAGCGTTGGCGGGGGTTGGACAGATACGCAGTATTTT
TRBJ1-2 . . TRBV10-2 CASSGGDIPGGYTF TGCGCCAGCAGTGGGGGAGATATTCCGGGGGGCTACACCTTC
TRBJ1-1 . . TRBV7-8 CASSFWQMNTEAFF TGTGCCAGCAGCTTTTGGCAGATGAACACTGAAGCTTTCTTT
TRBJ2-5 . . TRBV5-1 CASSLVGTLQETQYF TGCGCCAGCAGCTTGGTTGGGACATTGCAAGAGACCCAGTACTTC
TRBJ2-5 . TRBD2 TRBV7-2 CASSAPGRGSQYF TGTGCCAGCAGCGCGCCGGGGAGGGGAAGCCAGTACTTC
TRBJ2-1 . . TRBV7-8 CASSLGPVGAGYNEQFF TGTGCCAGCAGCTTGGGCCCAGTGGGAGCTGGCTACAATGAGCAGTTCTTC
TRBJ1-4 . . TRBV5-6 CASSLVAGVKEKLFF TGTGCCAGCAGCTTGGTGGCAGGGGTAAAGGAAAAACTGTTTTTT
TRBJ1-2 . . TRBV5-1 CASSSTGQGYGYTF TGCGCCAGCAGCTCAACAGGGCAGGGCTATGGCTACACCTTC
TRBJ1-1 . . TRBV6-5 CASIKGDTEAFF TGTGCCAGCATTAAGGGGGACACTGAAGCTTTCTTT
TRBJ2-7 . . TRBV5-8 CASSPAVAPNEQYF TGTGCCAGCAGCCCGGCTGTAGCTCCCAACGAGCAGTACTTC
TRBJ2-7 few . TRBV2 CASSRGVEGRKQYF TGTGCCAGCAGTCGGGGTGTGGAAGGGCGGAAGCAGTACTTC
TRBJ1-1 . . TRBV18 CASSPGPTDTEAFF TGTGCCAGCTCACCAGGGCCTACAGACACTGAAGCTTTCTTT
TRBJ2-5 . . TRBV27 CASSLLGLGETQYF TGTGCCAGCAGTTTATTGGGGCTGGGGGAGACCCAGTACTTC
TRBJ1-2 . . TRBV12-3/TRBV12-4 CASSFVGQAHTF TGTGCCAGCAGTTTCGTTGGCCAGGCCCACACCTTC
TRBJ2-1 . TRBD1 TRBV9 CASSPPGTGIYNEQFF TGTGCCAGCAGCCCGCCCGGGACAGGGATTTACAATGAGCAGTTCTTC
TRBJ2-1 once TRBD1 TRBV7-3 CASSLNKGANEQFF TGTGCCAGCAGCTTAAACAAGGGGGCTAATGAGCAGTTCTTC
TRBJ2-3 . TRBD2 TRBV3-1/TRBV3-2 CASSQDEPGGTTDTQYF TGTGCCAGCAGCCAAGATGAGCCGGGGGGGACCACAGATACGCAGTATTTT
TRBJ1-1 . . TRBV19 CASRGTRGSVRNTEAFF TGTGCCAGTAGGGGAACCAGGGGAAGTGTGAGGAACACTGAAGCTTTCTTT
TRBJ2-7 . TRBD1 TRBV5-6 CASSPRSGQGSSYEQYF TGTGCCAGCAGCCCACGGTCGGGACAGGGGAGCTCCTACGAGCAGTACTTC
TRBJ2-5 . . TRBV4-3 CASSLQARGKGETQYF TGCGCCAGCAGCCTTCAGGCCCGGGGGAAAGGAGAGACCCAGTACTTC
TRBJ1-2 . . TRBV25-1 CASSERGTYGYTF TGTGCCAGCAGTGAGCGGGGGACCTATGGCTACACCTTC
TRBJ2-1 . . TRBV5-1 CASSPDRSSSYNEQFF TGCGCCAGCAGCCCGGACAGATCATCCTCCTACAATGAGCAGTTCTTC
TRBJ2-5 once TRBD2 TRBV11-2 CASSLGTSGRETQYF TGTGCCAGCAGCTTAGGTACTAGCGGGAGAGAGACCCAGTACTTC
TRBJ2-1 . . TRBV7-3 CASSLVGTLYNEQFF TGTGCCAGCAGCTTAGTTGGGACACTGTACAATGAGCAGTTCTTC